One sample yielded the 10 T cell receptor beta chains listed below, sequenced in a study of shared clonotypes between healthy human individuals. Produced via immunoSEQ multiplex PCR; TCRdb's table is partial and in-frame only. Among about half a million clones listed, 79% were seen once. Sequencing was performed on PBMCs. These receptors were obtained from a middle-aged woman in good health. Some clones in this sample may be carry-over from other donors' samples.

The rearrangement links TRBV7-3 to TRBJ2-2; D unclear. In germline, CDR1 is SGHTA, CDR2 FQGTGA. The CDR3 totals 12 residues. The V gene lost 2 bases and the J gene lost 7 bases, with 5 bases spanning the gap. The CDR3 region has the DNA TGTGCCAGCAGCTTATCGGGCGGGGAGCTGTTTTTT. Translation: CASSLSGGELFF. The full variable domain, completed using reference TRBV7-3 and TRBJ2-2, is GAGVSQTPSNKVTEKGKYVELRCDPISGHTALYWYRQSLGQGPEFLIYFQGTGAADDSGLPNDRFFAVRPEGSVSTLKIQRTERGDSAVYLCASSLSGGELFFGEGSRLTVL.

Written as DNA, the CDR3 is TGTGCCAGCAGCTTAGGGGTTAGCACAGATACGCAGTATTTT. It encodes CASSLGVSTDTQYF. This chain connects TRBV5-8 to TRBJ2-3, with D possibly matching TRBD1 (5 bases). The CDR3 has 14 residues. The germline V and J ends were trimmed by 2 bases and 0 bases, with 7 bases remaining between them. Germline assignment: CDR1 SGHTS and CDR2 YDEGEE. The full variable domain, rest sourced from reference TRBV5-8 and TRBJ2-3, is EAGVTQSPTHLIKTRGQQATLRCSPISGHTSVYWYQQALGLGLQFLLWYDEGEERNRGNFPPRFSGRQFPNYSSELNVNALELEDSALYLCASSLGVSTDTQYFGPGTRLTVL.

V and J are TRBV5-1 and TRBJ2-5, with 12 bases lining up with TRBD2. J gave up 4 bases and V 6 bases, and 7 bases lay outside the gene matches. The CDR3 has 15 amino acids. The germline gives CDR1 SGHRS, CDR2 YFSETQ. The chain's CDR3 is CASTRLAGVSETQYF. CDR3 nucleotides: TGCGCCAGCACGAGACTAGCGGGAGTTTCAGAGACCCAGTACTTC.

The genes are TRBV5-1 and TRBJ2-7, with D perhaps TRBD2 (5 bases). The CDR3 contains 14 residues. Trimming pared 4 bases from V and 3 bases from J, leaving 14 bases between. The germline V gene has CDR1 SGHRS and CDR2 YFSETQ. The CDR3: CASSPAPGLYEQYF. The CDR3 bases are TGCGCCAGCAGCCCAGCTCCAGGACTCTACGAGCAGTACTTC.

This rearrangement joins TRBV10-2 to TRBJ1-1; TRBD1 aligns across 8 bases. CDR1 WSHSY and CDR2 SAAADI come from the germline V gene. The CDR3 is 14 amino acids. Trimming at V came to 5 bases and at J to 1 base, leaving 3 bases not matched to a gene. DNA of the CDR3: TGCGCCAGCAGTTCTGGGACAGGGAACACTGAAGCTTTCTTT. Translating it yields CASSSGTGNTEAFF.

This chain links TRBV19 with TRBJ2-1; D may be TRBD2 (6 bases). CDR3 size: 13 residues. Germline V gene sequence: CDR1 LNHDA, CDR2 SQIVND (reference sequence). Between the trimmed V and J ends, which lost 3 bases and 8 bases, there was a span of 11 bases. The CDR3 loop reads CASSMGGRDEQFF. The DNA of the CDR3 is TGTGCCAGTAGTATGGGGGGAAGAGATGAGCAGTTCTTC.

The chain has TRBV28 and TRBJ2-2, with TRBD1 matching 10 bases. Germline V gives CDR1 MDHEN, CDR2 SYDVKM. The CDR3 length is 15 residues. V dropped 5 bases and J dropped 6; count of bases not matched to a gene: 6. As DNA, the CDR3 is TGTGCCAGCAGTCTTTCGACAGGGGGCCCCGGGGAGCTGTTTTTT. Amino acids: CASSLSTGGPGELFF. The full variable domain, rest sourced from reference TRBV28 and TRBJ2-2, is DVKVTQSSRYLVKRTGEKVFLECVQDMDHENMFWYRQDPGLGLRLIYFSYDVKMKEKGDIPEGYSVSREKKERFSLILESASTNQTSMYLCASSLSTGGPGELFFGEGSRLTVL.

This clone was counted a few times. In DNA, the CDR3 is TGTGCCAGCAGCTTAGAAAGCAACACTGAAGCTTTCTTT. As protein: CASSLESNTEAFF. The rearrangement links TRBV7-9 to TRBJ1-1; D gene ambiguous. This CDR3 is 13 amino acids long. Germline-derived CDR1 and CDR2 are SEHNR and FQNEAQ (reference sequence). V dropped 1 base and J dropped 2 bases, with 5 bases sitting between them.

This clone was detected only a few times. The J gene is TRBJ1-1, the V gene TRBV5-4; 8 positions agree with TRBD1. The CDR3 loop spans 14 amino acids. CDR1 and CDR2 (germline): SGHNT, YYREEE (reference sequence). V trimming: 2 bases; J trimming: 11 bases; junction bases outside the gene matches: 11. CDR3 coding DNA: TGTGCCAGCAGCTTCCAGGGGGCGAGGGTCGATGCTTTCTTT. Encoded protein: CASSFQGARVDAFF.

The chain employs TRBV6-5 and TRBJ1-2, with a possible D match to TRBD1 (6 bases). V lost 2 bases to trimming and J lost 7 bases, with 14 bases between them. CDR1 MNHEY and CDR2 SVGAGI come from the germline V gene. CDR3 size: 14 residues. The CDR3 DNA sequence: TGTGCCAGCAGTTACCAGACAGGCTCCAGTGGCTACACCTTC. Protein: CASSYQTGSSGYTF.